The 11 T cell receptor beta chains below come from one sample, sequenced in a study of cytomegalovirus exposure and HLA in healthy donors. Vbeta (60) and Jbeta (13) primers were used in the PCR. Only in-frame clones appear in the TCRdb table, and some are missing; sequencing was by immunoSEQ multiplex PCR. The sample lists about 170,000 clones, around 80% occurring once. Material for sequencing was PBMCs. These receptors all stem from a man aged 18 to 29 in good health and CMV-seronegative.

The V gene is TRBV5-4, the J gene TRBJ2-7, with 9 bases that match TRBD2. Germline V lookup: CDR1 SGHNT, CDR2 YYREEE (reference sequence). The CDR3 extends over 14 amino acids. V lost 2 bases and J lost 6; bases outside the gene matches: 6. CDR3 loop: CASSLAGGSGEQYF. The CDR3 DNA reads TGTGCCAGCAGCTTAGCGGGAGGATCCGGCGAGCAGTACTTC. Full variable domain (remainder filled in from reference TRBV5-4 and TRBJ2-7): ETGVTQSPTHLIKTRGQQVTLRCSSQSGHNTVSWYQQALGQGPQFIFQYYREEENGRGNFPPRFSGLQFPNYSSELNVNALELDDSALYLCASSLAGGSGEQYFGPGTRLTVT.

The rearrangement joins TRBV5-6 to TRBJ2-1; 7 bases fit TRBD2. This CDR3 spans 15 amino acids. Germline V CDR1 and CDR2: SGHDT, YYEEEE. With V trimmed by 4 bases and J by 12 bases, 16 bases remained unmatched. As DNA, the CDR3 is TGTGCCAGCAGCCCGGGGGGAGGAGGGCCACTACGGCAGTTCTTC. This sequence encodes CASSPGGGGPLRQFF.

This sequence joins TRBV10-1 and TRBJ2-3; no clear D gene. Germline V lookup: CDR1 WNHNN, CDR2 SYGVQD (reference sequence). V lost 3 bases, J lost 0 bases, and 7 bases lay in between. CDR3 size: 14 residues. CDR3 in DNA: TGCGCCAGCAGTGAAAGCCGTAGCACAGATACGCAGTATTTT. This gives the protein CASSESRSTDTQYF.

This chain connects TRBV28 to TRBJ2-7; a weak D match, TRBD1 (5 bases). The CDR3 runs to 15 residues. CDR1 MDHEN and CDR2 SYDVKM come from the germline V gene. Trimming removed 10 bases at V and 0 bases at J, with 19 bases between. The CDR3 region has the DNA TGTGCCACCCAGTCCTTCAGGGCGAGCTCCTACGAGCAGTACTTC. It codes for CATQSFRASSYEQYF.

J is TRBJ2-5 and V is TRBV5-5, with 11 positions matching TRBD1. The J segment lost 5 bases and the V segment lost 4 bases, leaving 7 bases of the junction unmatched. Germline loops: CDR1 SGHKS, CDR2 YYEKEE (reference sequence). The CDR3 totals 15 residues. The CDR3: CASSPGGTGGETQYF. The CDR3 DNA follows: TGTGCCAGCAGCCCGGGCGGGACAGGGGGGGAGACCCAGTACTTC.

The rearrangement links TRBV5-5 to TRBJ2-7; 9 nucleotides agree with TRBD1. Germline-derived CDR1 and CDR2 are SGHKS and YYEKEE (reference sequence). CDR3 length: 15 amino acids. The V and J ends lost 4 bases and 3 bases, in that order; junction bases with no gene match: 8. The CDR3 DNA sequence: TGTGCCAGCAGCCCCGACAGGGGGGCCCACTACGAGCAGTACTTC. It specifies CASSPDRGAHYEQYF.

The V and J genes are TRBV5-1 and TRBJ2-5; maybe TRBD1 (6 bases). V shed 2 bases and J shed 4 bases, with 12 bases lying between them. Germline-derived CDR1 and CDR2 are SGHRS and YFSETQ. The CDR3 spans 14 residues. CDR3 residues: CASSFQGSRETQYF. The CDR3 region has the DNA TGCGCCAGCAGCTTTCAGGGGAGTAGAGAGACCCAGTACTTC.

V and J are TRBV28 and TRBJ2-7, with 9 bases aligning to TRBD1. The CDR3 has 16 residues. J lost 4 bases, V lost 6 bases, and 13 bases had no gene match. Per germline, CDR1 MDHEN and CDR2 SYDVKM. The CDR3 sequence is CASRPLTGTGIYEQYF. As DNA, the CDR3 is TGTGCCAGCAGACCACTCACCGGGACAGGGATATACGAGCAGTACTTC.

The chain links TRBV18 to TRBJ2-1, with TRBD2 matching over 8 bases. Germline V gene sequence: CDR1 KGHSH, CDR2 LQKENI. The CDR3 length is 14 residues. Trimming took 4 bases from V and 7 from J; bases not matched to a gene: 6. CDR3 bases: TGTGCCAGCTCACAGCGGGAGAGTCGGAATGAGCAGTTCTTC. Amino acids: CASSQRESRNEQFF.

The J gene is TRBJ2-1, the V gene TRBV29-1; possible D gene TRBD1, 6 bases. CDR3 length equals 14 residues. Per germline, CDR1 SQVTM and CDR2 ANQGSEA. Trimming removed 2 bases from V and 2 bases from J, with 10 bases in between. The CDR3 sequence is CSVELGTTYNEQFF. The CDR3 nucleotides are TGCAGCGTTGAACTGGGGACAACCTACAATGAGCAGTTCTTC.

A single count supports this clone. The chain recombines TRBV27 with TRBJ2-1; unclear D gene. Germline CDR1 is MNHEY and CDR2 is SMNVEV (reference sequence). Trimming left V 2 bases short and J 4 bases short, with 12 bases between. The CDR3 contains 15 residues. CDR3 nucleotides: TGTGCCAGCAGTTTAACTGGTTCCTTTTACAATGAGCAGTTCTTC. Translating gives CASSLTGSFYNEQFF.